Below, one T cell receptor beta chain is given with its context. The same CDR3 also results from other DNA sequences found in this sample. The study ran its PCR with 60 Vbeta and 13 Jbeta primers. Sequencing was performed with immunoSEQ multiplex PCR; in TCRdb, only in-frame clones are kept and a portion is missing. The sample includes over 100,000 clones, over 60% of them seen just once. The data stem from a study of cytomegalovirus exposure and HLA in healthy donors. Germline CDR1 is SGHNT and CDR2 is YYREEE (reference sequence). This CDR3 spans 16 amino acids. V trimming: 0 bases; J trimming: 4 bases; junction bases outside the gene matches: 5.

The V and J genes are TRBV5-4 and TRBJ2-2, with 8 bases matching TRBD1. The sequencing sample was made of PBMCs. The source of this sequence is a male donor in good health and CMV-seropositive. This CDR3 reads CASSLVQGAGTGELFF. DNA of the CDR3: TGTGCCAGCAGCTTGGTTCAGGGGGCGGGCACCGGGGAGCTGTTTTTT. Full variable domain (remainder filled in from reference TRBV5-4 and TRBJ2-2): ETGVTQSPTHLIKTRGQQVTLRCSSQSGHNTVSWYQQALGQGPQFIFQYYREEENGRGNFPPRFSGLQFPNYSSELNVNALELDDSALYLCASSLVQGAGTGELFFGEGSRLTVL.